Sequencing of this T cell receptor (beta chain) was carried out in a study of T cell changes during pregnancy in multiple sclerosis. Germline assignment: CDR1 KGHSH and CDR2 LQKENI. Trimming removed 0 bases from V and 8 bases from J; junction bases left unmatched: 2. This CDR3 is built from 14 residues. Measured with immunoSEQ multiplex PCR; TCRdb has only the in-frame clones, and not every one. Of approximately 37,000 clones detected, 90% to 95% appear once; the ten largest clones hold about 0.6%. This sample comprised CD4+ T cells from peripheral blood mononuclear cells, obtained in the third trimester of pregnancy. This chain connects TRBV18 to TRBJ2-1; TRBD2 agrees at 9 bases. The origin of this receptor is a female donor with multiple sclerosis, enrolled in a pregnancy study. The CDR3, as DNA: TGTGCCAGCTCACCACCGGCTAGCGGGGATGAGCAGTTCTTC. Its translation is CASSPPASGDEQFF.